Presented here are 25 T cell receptor beta chains from one specimen sequenced in a study of blood T cell repertoires in COVID-19. The assay was immunoSEQ multiplex PCR, and TCRdb's table has in-frame clones only and misses some. The sample lists approximately 220,000 clones, over 75% occurring once. The sequenced sample consisted of PBMCs or T cells enriched from blood (not recorded which). These receptors came from a woman younger than 30 in a cohort exposed to, infected with or recovered from COVID-19 (not recorded which).

V usage is TRBV30 and J usage is TRBJ1-1; D not resolved. Trimming removed 0 bases at V and 7 bases at J, with 9 bases between. In germline, CDR1 is GTSNPN, CDR2 SVGIG (reference sequence). CDR3 length: 12 residues. CDR3 loop: CAWSVLGYEAFF. The CDR3 nucleotides read TGTGCCTGGAGTGTACTCGGTTATGAAGCTTTCTTT.

The V and J genes are TRBV19 and TRBJ1-5; 7 bases are a match to TRBD1. V trimming: 0 bases; J trimming: 0 bases; junction bases outside the gene matches: 2. The CDR3 extends over 16 amino acids. The germline gives CDR1 LNHDA, CDR2 SQIVND (reference sequence). Here the CDR3 DNA reads TGTGCCAGTAGTATAGACGGGGACAGTAGCAATCAGCCCCAGCATTTT. This gives the protein CASSIDGDSSNQPQHF. Supplemented by reference TRBV19 and TRBJ1-5, the full variable domain reads DGGITQSPKYLFRKEGQNVTLSCEQNLNHDAMYWYRQDPGQGLRLIYYSQIVNDFQKGDIAEGYSVSREKKESFPLTVTSAQKNPTAFYLCASSIDGDSSNQPQHFGDGTRLSIL.

The J gene is TRBJ2-5, the V gene TRBV5-6; D perhaps matches TRBD2 (6 bases). Per germline, CDR1 SGHDT and CDR2 YYEEEE. Trimming took 3 bases from V and 2 from J, leaving 20 bases between them. The CDR3 consists of 17 residues. The CDR3 DNA sequence: TGTGCCAGCAGCTGGTGGGGACTGCTGAAGGGGCAAGAGACCCAGTACTTC. Protein product: CASSWWGLLKGQETQYF.

This sequence joins TRBV3-1 (or the pseudogene TRBV3-2) and TRBJ1-4; a weak D match, TRBD1 (5 bases). Germline-derived CDR1 and CDR2 are LGHDT and YNNKEL (reference sequence). This CDR3 has 15 amino acids. V dropped 3 bases and J dropped 4 bases, with 12 bases sitting between them. This CDR3 reads CASSQGREFNEKLFF. The CDR3 DNA sequence: TGTGCCAGCAGCCAGGGGCGGGAATTTAATGAAAAACTGTTTTTT.

This chain connects TRBV11-3 to TRBJ1-1; D not resolved. The CDR3 runs to 13 residues. Trimming took off 3 bases at V and 4 bases at J, with 9 bases between the two ends. Germline loops: CDR1 SGHNT, CDR2 YENEEA. The chain's CDR3 is CASSFRRVTEAFF. CDR3 in DNA: TGTGCCAGCAGCTTTCGACGGGTCACTGAAGCTTTCTTT.

The gene calls are TRBV14 and TRBJ2-5; 7 bases agree with TRBD2. V was pared by 5 bases and J by 7 bases, with 4 bases of the junction left unmatched. The CDR3 consists of 12 residues. From germline, CDR1 is SGHDN and CDR2 FVKESK. The CDR3 DNA reads TGTGCCAGCAGCGCAGCGGGAAGGACCCAGTACTTC. Its translation: CASSAAGRTQYF.

This chain joins TRBV9 and TRBJ1-1; 8 bases are shared with TRBD1. This CDR3 contains 14 residues. Germline V gene data show CDR1 as SGDLS and CDR2 as YYNGEE. After removal of 4 bases from V and 7 bases from J, the junction contained 9 bases not matched to a gene. CDR3 residues: CASSPRTGLGEAFF. The CDR3 bases are TGTGCCAGCAGCCCCCGGACAGGGTTGGGTGAAGCTTTCTTT.

The chain couples TRBV6-4 to TRBJ1-1, with 8 bases identical to TRBD1. V trimming: 0 bases; J trimming: 3 bases; junction bases outside the gene matches: 3. CDR1 MRHNA and CDR2 SNTAGT come from the germline V gene. CDR3 length: 15 amino acids. The CDR3 sequence: CASSDSYRGYTEAFF. CDR3 DNA sequence: TGTGCCAGCAGTGACTCTTACAGGGGGTACACTGAAGCTTTCTTT.

The chain joins TRBV2 to TRBJ2-2; the D gene is possibly TRBD2 (5 bases). V lost 7 bases and J lost 7, with 10 bases in between. CDR3 length equals 12 residues. Germline V lookup: CDR1 SNHLY, CDR2 FYNNEI. CDR3 in amino acids: CASNVEVGELFF. In DNA form, the CDR3 reads TGTGCCAGCAACGTGGAGGTCGGGGAGCTGTTTTTT.

The gene calls are TRBV4-1 and TRBJ1-1; D is possibly TRBD1 (6 bases). The V gene lost 0 bases and the J gene lost 0 bases, with 11 bases spanning the gap. This CDR3 is built from 16 residues. Germline V gene sequence: CDR1 MGHRA, CDR2 YSYEKL. The CDR3 is CASSQDPQGLNTEAFF. The CDR3 DNA sequence: TGCGCCAGCAGCCAAGATCCTCAGGGGTTGAACACTGAAGCTTTCTTT.

The V call is TRBV19, the J call TRBJ2-7, with TRBD1 matching 9 bases. The CDR3 totals 14 residues. The germline V gene encodes CDR1 LNHDA and CDR2 SQIVND (reference sequence). Unmatched junction bases numbered 4, after V lost 5 bases and J lost 2 bases. CDR3 loop: CASSEGQGAYEQYF. For the CDR3, the DNA is TGTGCCAGTAGTGAGGGACAGGGAGCCTACGAGCAGTACTTC.

As regards this clone: The junction departs from germline at one end; a sequencing error may be responsible. J is TRBJ2-1 and V is TRBV7-9, with 10 bases identical to TRBD2. CDR3 length: 15 residues. From germline, CDR1 is SEHNR and CDR2 FQNEAQ (reference sequence). The CDR3 spells CASSLALAGYNEQFF. CDR3 bases: TGTGCCAGCAGCCTAGCACTAGCGGGATACAATGAGCAGTTCTTC.

The chain joins TRBV24-1 to TRBJ2-3; TRBD1 is a possible D gene (6 bases). This CDR3 is 14 amino acids long. The V end lost 6 bases, the J end lost 2 bases, and 11 bases lay between the germline ends. Germline V gives CDR1 KGHDR, CDR2 SFDVKD. For the CDR3, the DNA is TGTGCCACCAGTCCACAGGGAGACACAGATACGCAGTATTTT. This gives the protein CATSPQGDTDTQYF.

The genes are TRBV5-6 and TRBJ1-1; no clear D gene. Trimming shortened V by 0 bases and J by 11 bases, and 14 bases separated the two germline ends. The CDR3 loop spans 13 amino acids. Germline V gene sequence: CDR1 SGHDT, CDR2 YYEEEE. CDR3: CASSLGAGTKAFF. The CDR3 DNA reads as TGTGCCAGCAGCTTGGGGGCGGGTACGAAGGCTTTCTTT. The full variable domain, completed using reference TRBV5-6 and TRBJ1-1, is DAGVTQSPTHLIKTRGQQVTLRCSPKSGHDTVSWYQQALGQGPQFIFQYYEEEERQRGNFPDRFSGHQFPNYSSELNVNALLLGDSALYLCASSLGAGTKAFFGQGTRLTVV.

The chain uses TRBV2 and TRBJ2-7; TRBD1 is a possible D gene (5 bases). The length of the CDR3 is 13 residues. Trimming cost V 7 bases and J 1 base, with 11 bases left between them. In germline, CDR1 is SNHLY, CDR2 FYNNEI. The CDR3 DNA is TGTGCCAGCACAGTGACAGCATCCTACGAGCAGTACTTC. This encodes CASTVTASYEQYF.

This clone appeared a single time. This chain uses TRBV6-1 with TRBJ2-7; 9 bases are a match to TRBD2. The V and J ends lost 1 base and 7 bases, in that order; junction bases with no gene match: 2. CDR3 length: 13 residues. Germline CDR1 is MNHNS and CDR2 is SASEGT. CDR3 in DNA: TGTGCCAGCAGTGAAGGGACTAGCGTTGAGCAGTACTTC. Its translation is CASSEGTSVEQYF.

The chain couples TRBV9 to TRBJ1-1; a possible D gene is TRBD1 (5 bases). Germline CDR1 and CDR2: SGDLS and YYNGEE. This CDR3 is built from 14 residues. With 2 bases removed from V and 0 bases from J, the gap between germline ends came to 8 bases. The DNA of the CDR3 is TGTGCCAGCAGCGTGGACATATTGAACACTGAAGCTTTCTTT. This codes for CASSVDILNTEAFF.

The J gene is TRBJ1-4, the V gene TRBV7-9; D remains ambiguous. This CDR3 comprises 15 residues. Trimming shortened V by 1 base and J by 8 bases, and 14 bases separated the two germline ends. Germline V CDR1 and CDR2: SEHNR, FQNEAQ (reference sequence). The chain's CDR3 is CASSLDSGGREKLFF. The DNA of the CDR3 is TGTGCCAGCAGCTTAGATTCCGGCGGGAGGGAAAAACTGTTTTTT.

The chain has TRBV6-6 and TRBJ1-5; D ambiguous. CDR3 length: 15 residues. Trimming left V 8 bases short and J 5 bases short, with 19 bases between. The germline CDR1 and CDR2 sequences are MNHNY and SVGAGI (reference sequence). CDR3 sequence reads: CASLSSSRGDQPQHF. CDR3 sequence (DNA): TGTGCCAGCCTCTCCAGCTCCAGAGGAGATCAGCCCCAGCATTTT.

The genes are TRBV7-3 and TRBJ1-1; TRBD1 agrees at 8 bases. This CDR3 comprises 15 residues. From germline, CDR1 is SGHTA and CDR2 FQGTGA. V was pared by 4 bases and J by 4 bases, with 8 bases of the junction left unmatched. The CDR3, as DNA: TGTGCCAGCAGCTCACTCGGACAGGGTGCCACTGAAGCTTTCTTT. It is translated as CASSSLGQGATEAFF.

This chain uses TRBV10-1 with TRBJ2-3; D perhaps matches TRBD2 (6 bases). The V gene lost 3 bases and the J gene lost 2 bases, with 18 bases spanning the gap. Germline V gene data show CDR1 as WNHNN and CDR2 as SYGVQD (reference sequence). The CDR3 extends over 17 amino acids. The CDR3 DNA reads TGCGCCAGCAGTGAATCGGGAGTCTTTTTGACCACAGATACGCAGTATTTT. It translates to CASSESGVFLTTDTQYF.

V usage is TRBV2 and J usage is TRBJ2-1, with 8 bases identical to TRBD2. The CDR3 spans 14 residues. From germline, CDR1 is SNHLY and CDR2 FYNNEI. Germline trimming cut 4 bases from V and 8 bases from J; bases unmatched to any gene: 7. The CDR3: CASSVGAGGDEQFF. CDR3 coding DNA: TGTGCCAGCAGTGTCGGCGCGGGAGGCGATGAGCAGTTCTTC.

In this sample, this clone turned up once. The genes are TRBV6-5 and TRBJ1-5; maybe TRBD1 (5 bases). V lost 4 bases and J 2 bases, leaving 12 bases between the germline ends. In germline, CDR1 is MNHEY, CDR2 SVGAGI. CDR3 size: 15 residues. This CDR3 reads CASSWDFSGNQPQHF. CDR3 DNA sequence: TGTGCCAGCAGTTGGGACTTCAGCGGCAATCAGCCCCAGCATTTT.

This clone was seen just once. This chain uses TRBV7-9 with TRBJ1-4; no clear D. The CDR3 is made up of 14 amino acids. Per the germline V gene, CDR1 is SEHNR and CDR2 is FQNEAQ (reference sequence). V was clipped by 7 bases and J by 7 bases, with 16 bases between them. The CDR3, as DNA: TGTGCCAGCAAGACCACTCCGGGGAGTGAAAAACTGTTTTTT. Encoded protein: CASKTTPGSEKLFF.

The V call is TRBV5-4, the J call TRBJ1-1; a possible D gene is TRBD1 (6 bases). Germline assignment: CDR1 SGHNT and CDR2 YYREEE (reference sequence). The CDR3 is made up of 16 amino acids. The V and J ends lost 4 bases and 3 bases respectively, with 19 bases between them. The CDR3 spells CASSGGLGRGDTEAFF. The CDR3 nucleotides are TGTGCCAGCAGCGGGGGCTTAGGCCGGGGGGACACTGAAGCTTTCTTT.